These 24 T cell receptor beta chains were all obtained from the same sample, sequenced in a study of identical twins. Using its own MiXCR run on the 5' RACE reads, TCRdb lists one record per CDR3 protein. The sample includes roughly 1,500,000 distinct CDR3 sequences, about 32% seen only once; the top ten take about 0.27%. The sequencing input was cord blood. Receptors originate from a newborn girl in good health.

This clonotype was picked up many times. The V call is TRBV14, the J call TRBJ2-3, with a tentative D call TRBD1 (5 bases). The length of the CDR3 is 14 residues. The ends were cut back, 8 bases at V and 3 bases at J, with 15 bases in the middle. The germline V gene has CDR1 SGHDN and CDR2 FVKESK. In nucleotides, the CDR3 is TGTGCCAGCTCACCACGGGCAGGGACAGATACGCAGTATTTT. It specifies CASSPRAGTDTQYF.

The rearrangement joins TRBV28 to TRBJ2-5; D ambiguous. This CDR3 region has 15 residues. V was cut by 5 bases and J by 4 bases, with 17 bases left in between. Germline V gene sequence: CDR1 MDHEN, CDR2 SYDVKM. CDR3 amino acids: CASSGEDPVPETQYF. DNA of the CDR3: TGTGCCAGCAGTGGAGAAGACCCAGTCCCAGAGACCCAGTACTTC. Filled out from reference TRBV28 and TRBJ2-5, the complete variable domain reads DVKVTQSSRYLVKRTGEKVFLECVQDMDHENMFWYRQDPGLGLRLIYFSYDVKMKEKGDIPEGYSVSREKKERFSLILESASTNQTSMYLCASSGEDPVPETQYFGPGTRLLVL.

This rearrangement joins TRBV5-1 to TRBJ2-2; TRBD1 is a possible D gene (5 bases). The CDR3 is made up of 15 amino acids. Germline CDR1 reads SGHRS; CDR2 reads YFSETQ. V was clipped by 7 bases and J by 1 base, with 14 bases between them. This CDR3 reads CASGPWGLNTGELFF. The CDR3 DNA is TGCGCCAGCGGCCCATGGGGCTTGAACACCGGGGAGCTGTTTTTT.

About this clonotype itself: This sequence may be a read error, since a much larger clone differs from it by one base. The chain is built from TRBV7-2 and TRBJ2-1, with D perhaps matching TRBD2 (6 bases). CDR3 length: 19 residues. The V and J ends lost 3 bases and 0 bases respectively, with 21 bases between them. Germline V gene sequence: CDR1 SGHTA, CDR2 FQGNSA. CDR3 region: CASSFGLTGYLSSYNEQFF. CDR3 bases: TGTGCCAGCAGCTTCGGACTAACCGGATACCTAAGCTCCTACAATGAGCAGTTCTTC.

Concerning this clonotype itself: Relative to the germline gene, one junction end is altered; a read error may explain this. The chain uses TRBV3-1 and TRBJ1-2; D gene unclear. The CDR3 has 13 residues. CDR1 and CDR2 (germline): LGHDT, YNNKEL (reference sequence). CDR3 loop: CVSSRRALYGYTF. CDR3 DNA sequence: TGTGTCAGCAGCCGACGGGCTCTCTATGGCTACACCTTC.

The rearrangement uses TRBV28 and TRBJ2-7, with 8 bases identical to TRBD1. Losses at the gene ends were 1 base for V and 2 bases for J; bases not matched to a gene: 13. This CDR3 spans 18 amino acids. Germline V gene data show CDR1 as MDHEN and CDR2 as SYDVKM. As DNA, the CDR3 is TGTGCCAGCAGTTTATTGGGTGGGGGACAGGTGATACCCTACGAGCAGTACTTC. It translates to CASSLLGGGQVIPYEQYF.

The genes are TRBV3-1 and TRBJ1-5; D might be TRBD1 (6 bases). CDR3 size: 13 residues. V was trimmed by 3 bases and J by 7 bases, leaving 10 bases between them. Germline V gene data show CDR1 as LGHDT and CDR2 as YNNKEL (reference sequence). CDR3 in amino acids: CASSQIQGQPQHF. For the CDR3, the DNA is TGTGCCAGCAGCCAGATACAGGGACAGCCCCAGCATTTT.

This clonotype has a handful of counts. The chain recombines TRBV3-1 with TRBJ1-1; the D is unclear. V lost 0 bases, J lost 0 bases, and 5 bases lay in between. The CDR3 spans 14 residues. CDR1 is LGHDT and CDR2 is YNNKEL in the germline V gene (reference sequence). CDR3 in amino acids: CASSQDVMNTEAFF. The CDR3 DNA follows: TGTGCCAGCAGCCAAGACGTGATGAACACTGAAGCTTTCTTT.

Only a few counts were recorded for this clonotype. The gene calls are TRBV28 and TRBJ1-5; D is perhaps TRBD1 (6 bases). Trimming took 7 bases from V and 0 from J, leaving 13 bases between them. Per the germline V gene, CDR1 is MDHEN and CDR2 is SYDVKM. This CDR3 comprises 15 residues. CDR3 in DNA: TGTGCCAGCACCCTAGGGACATATAGCAATCAGCCCCAGCATTTT. This translates into CASTLGTYSNQPQHF.

Concerning this clonotype itself: At one end the junction does not follow the germline gene, possibly because of a read error. The chain has TRBV27 and TRBJ2-4; no clear D. The CDR3 spans 12 residues. Per the germline V gene, CDR1 is MNHEY and CDR2 is SMNVEV (reference sequence). For the CDR3, the DNA is TGTGCCAGCAGTTTTGGCAAAAGCATTCAGTACTTC. Its translation is CASSFGKSIQYF.

V and J are TRBV2 and TRBJ2-1, with TRBD1 matching 9 bases. Germline assignment: CDR1 SNHLY and CDR2 FYNNEI. This CDR3 region has 15 residues. V lost 9 bases to trimming and J lost 2 bases; unmatched junction nucleotides: 8. CDR3 sequence reads: CARTGGLTPYNEQFF. The CDR3 region has the DNA TGTGCCAGAACAGGGGGCTTAACTCCCTACAATGAGCAGTTCTTC.

The chain links TRBV20-1 to TRBJ1-2, with D maybe TRBD1 (6 bases). Germline-derived CDR1 and CDR2 are DFQATT and SNEGSKA (reference sequence). The CDR3 has 16 amino acids. The V end lost 5 bases, the J end lost 4 bases, and 23 bases lay between the germline ends. In DNA form, the CDR3 reads TGCAGTGCTGCCCTCCGCTGGTCGGACAGACCCTATGGCTACACCTTC. This gives the protein CSAALRWSDRPYGYTF.

The chain couples TRBV20-1 to TRBJ2-5; D remains ambiguous. V was cut by 6 bases and J by 11 bases, with 19 bases left in between. This CDR3 comprises 12 residues. The germline V gene has CDR1 DFQATT and CDR2 SNEGSKA (reference sequence). This CDR3 reads CSAARQSNEQYF. Here the CDR3 DNA reads TGCAGTGCCGCCCGCCAGAGCAATGAGCAGTACTTC.

The rearrangement links TRBV10-3 to TRBJ2-5; either TRBD1 or TRBD2 may supply D (5 bases each). Germline V gene data show CDR1 as ENHRY and CDR2 as SYGVKD. V lost 11 bases to trimming and J lost 4 bases, with 14 bases between them. The CDR3 length is 12 residues. DNA of the CDR3: TGTGCCTCCCGGGGCGAAGGAGAGACCCAGTACTTC. It yields the protein CASRGEGETQYF.

Worth noting for this clonotype: One end of the junction does not line up with germline, which may come from a read error. The chain couples TRBV27 to TRBJ2-1, with unresolved D. Germline loops: CDR1 MNHEY, CDR2 SMNVEV (reference sequence). The CDR3 runs to 14 residues. The CDR3 sequence: CASGLWSSYNEQFF. CDR3 nucleotides: TGTGCCAGCGGTTTATGGAGCTCCTACAATGAGCAGTTCTTC.

The chain carries TRBV20-1 and TRBJ2-7, with 8 bases identical to TRBD1. The CDR3 sequence is 14 residues long. The germline V gene has CDR1 DFQATT and CDR2 SNEGSKA (reference sequence). The V and J ends lost 5 bases and 3 bases, in that order; junction bases with no gene match: 9. The CDR3 DNA reads TGCAGTGCTTCTCAGGGGGCGGGTATCTACGAGCAGTACTTC. Translation: CSASQGAGIYEQYF.

Remarks on this clonotype: At one end, the junction sequence differs from germline, possibly due to a read error. DNA for the CDR3: TGTGCCAGCAGCCTGGAAAGACTAGCCGATACGCGGTATTTT. This encodes CASSLERLADTRYF. The chain links TRBV7-6 to TRBJ2-3; TRBD2 matches 7 bases. The germline gives CDR1 SGHVS, CDR2 FNYEAQ. The CDR3 contains 14 residues.

This sequence joins TRBV7-2 and TRBJ2-2, with D unclear. Trimming removed 1 base at V and 0 bases at J, with 3 bases between. The CDR3 contains 14 residues. Per germline, CDR1 SGHTA and CDR2 FQGNSA. CDR3 protein: CASSLDANTGELFF. CDR3 bases: TGTGCCAGCAGCTTAGACGCGAACACCGGGGAGCTGTTTTTT.

This clonotype came up a few times. The V call is TRBV20-1, the J call TRBJ2-1; D possibly corresponds to TRBD1 (5 bases). The CDR3 has 14 amino acids. V was clipped by 1 base and J by 10 bases, with 17 bases between them. Germline V lookup: CDR1 DFQATT, CDR2 SNEGSKA (reference sequence). CDR3 sequence: CSARGARVVYEQFF. As DNA, the CDR3 is TGCAGTGCTAGAGGGGCCAGGGTAGTCTACGAGCAGTTCTTC.

This clonotype was counted a few times. The chain employs TRBV7-2 and TRBJ1-2; D perhaps matches TRBD1 (6 bases). Germline V gives CDR1 SGHTA, CDR2 FQGNSA. This CDR3 has 13 amino acids. V lost 7 bases, J lost 8 bases, and 17 bases lay in between. In DNA, the CDR3 is TGTGCCAGCATCGACAGGTCCTATGAGGGCTACACCTTC. This codes for CASIDRSYEGYTF.

The rearrangement links TRBV20-1 to TRBJ2-3, with D uncertain. The V and J ends lost 0 bases and 7 bases respectively, with 26 bases between them. This CDR3 is built from 18 residues. CDR1 is DFQATT and CDR2 is SNEGSKA in the germline V gene (reference sequence). CDR3 protein: CSARESWVGTRSSYTQYF. The CDR3 DNA follows: TGCAGTGCTAGAGAGAGTTGGGTCGGTACCCGGTCGTCATATACGCAGTATTTT.

This rearrangement joins TRBV20-1 to TRBJ1-5; D perhaps matches TRBD1 (5 bases). Germline V gene data show CDR1 as DFQATT and CDR2 as SNEGSKA (reference sequence). CDR3 length: 13 amino acids. This chain's CDR3 is CSLGQGKNQPQHF. The CDR3 DNA follows: TGCAGCCTTGGGCAGGGCAAGAATCAGCCCCAGCATTTT.

This clonotype has a handful of counts. This chain connects TRBV7-9 to TRBJ1-5, with D unresolved. The CDR3 has 13 amino acids. The V end was cut by 1 base, the J end by 10 bases, with 11 bases between. Germline V lookup: CDR1 SEHNR, CDR2 FQNEAQ (reference sequence). The CDR3 region is CASSLDTSRPQHF. For the CDR3, the DNA is TGTGCCAGCAGCTTAGATACCAGCAGACCCCAGCATTTT.

The V and J genes are TRBV20-1 and TRBJ1-1, with 9 bases that match TRBD1. Germline CDR1 reads DFQATT; CDR2 reads SNEGSKA (reference sequence). Trimming removed 5 bases from V and 3 bases from J; junction bases left unmatched: 10. CDR3 length equals 15 residues. CDR3 nucleotides: TGCAGTGCTGCCCACAGGGGGCGCGGGGACACTGAAGCTTTCTTT. Protein product: CSAAHRGRGDTEAFF.